Below, one T cell receptor (beta chain) is given with its context. The antigen it recognizes is unknown. No base quality information exists; no much larger clone differs at one position. The library was built by means of multiplex PCR. Sequencing relied on an Illumina HiSeq 4000. iRepertoire HTBI primers and Arm-PCR amplification of CDR3 regions were used to construct TCR beta libraries. Gel purification was performed on PCR products prior to sequencing. The source study handled its data this way. A total of 62 TRBV and approximately 13 TRBJ segments were identified across samples and were used for gene usage analysis of CDR3 amino acid clonotypes. COPE and FqMerger were used to merge filtered high-quality paired reads into contigs. BLAST was used to align contigs to IMGT TRBV, TRBD and TRBJ reference genes, and CDR3 was defined according to IMGT. Any clonotype with a frequency above 0.1% was classified as a highly expanded clone. Repertoire diversity was measured by Shannon entropy, and V-J evenness by the Gini coefficient. Clonotypes shared by more than one individual were considered public. The raw public reads went through TCRdb reprocessing: fastp at Q25, MiXCR clone calling, in-frame beta chains kept. CDR3 protein sequences are deduplicated, and each keeps its most common genes and DNA. Here the V and J calls rest on TCRdb's processing, not on the authors' analysis. This sample comprises a few hundred thousand distinct CDR3 sequences, less than 15% of them detected only once. More than 8.5% of the sample is taken by the ten largest.

Sequences SGHTA (CDR1) and FQGNSA (CDR2) are obtained from the germline V gene. The V end gives up 7 bases and the J end 5 bases, leaving 22 bases in the junction not matched to a gene. CDR3 length: 18 amino acids, cysteine to phenylalanine. Only the CDR3 region is kept as DNA, spanning 54 bases read in frame from base 1. The data originate from a study of regulatory T cells in long-lasting Graves disease (dated by TCRdb to 2020 to 2022). Background on the whole study: Antithyroid drugs had been taken for less than 3 months by newly diagnosed Graves' disease patients. The study was conducted in China and was registered as a clinical trial. A total of around 35 samples underwent TCR sequencing: about 13 from persistent and roughly 20 from newly diagnosed Graves' disease patients. Peripheral blood TCR sequencing and RNA sequencing compared persistent Graves' disease patients with newly diagnosed Graves' disease patients. Overall results and qualifications from the work: Peripheral blood alone was examined, since thyroid tissue, which constituted the primary lesion, could not be accessed. A larger number of public clonotypes was shared among persistent patients (around 2,500) than among newly diagnosed patients (approximately 1,000). Persistent Graves' disease patients showed lower TCR Shannon entropy and fewer highly expanded clones than newly diagnosed patients, suggesting clonal expansion. Sequencing and analysis were restricted to the TCR beta chain. The authors acknowledged the small sample size as a limitation that may reduce accuracy. TRBV28, TRBJ1-2 and TRBJ2-5 were preferentially used in persistent disease, while TRBV20-1 and TRBJ2-1 were favored in newly diagnosed disease.

Taken with the paper, the label for time point translates to: newly diagnosed GD, antithyroid drugs for less than 3 months. For both TCR sequencing and RNA sequencing, RNA was extracted from PBMCs in TRIzol. The diagnosis of Graves' disease was made according to American Thyroid Association guidelines. Recruitment of patients was carried out at an endocrinology department in Xi'an, China. Each patient gave approximately 10 milliliters of peripheral blood, collected in an EDTA anticoagulant tube. Ficoll Paque Plus density gradient separation was used to isolate PBMCs, and no additional T cell sorting was done. An Agilent 2100 Bioanalyzer and agarose gel were used to check RNA quality, and a NanoDrop 2000 was used to measure RNA concentration. The same specimen was also included in a second study, on T cells in Graves' hyperthyroidism and ophthalmopathy. In that second paper, the authors write: A patient counted as having stable Graves' hyperthyroidism if no progression to ophthalmopathy occurred over 18 months of follow-up. Hyperthyroidism patients were newly diagnosed, had a disease duration of under 2 months, and were aged 18 to 65 years. The study excluded patients with uncontrolled infections, other autoimmune diseases, pregnancy or lactation. Diagnoses were established on the basis of clinical symptoms, serum thyroxine and TRAb, thyroid ultrasound, and orbital computed tomography. The first round of RT-PCR for the TCR CDR3 was performed with the HTBI primer set and the Qiagen OneStep RT-PCR kit. Most expanded thyroid clonotypes (frequency above 0.001) were also found in blood, which suggests that blood repertoires may mirror thyroid immune responses. A 13 V-J signature model separated ophthalmopathy from stable hyperthyroidism, with around 88% sensitivity and 81% to 83% specificity in cross-validation and 80%/75% in testing. In validation, the model predicted progression to ophthalmopathy with 55% to 71% sensitivity and less than 75% specificity, a median of 6.5 months before onset. To identify distinguishing TCR V-J signatures, a discovery cohort of around 98 patients was used, comprising some 45 with Graves' ophthalmopathy and roughly 60 with stable Graves' hyperthyroidism. Prospective prediction of ophthalmopathy was tested in an independent validation cohort of fewer than 20 hyperthyroidism patients and around 16 patients who later progressed to ophthalmopathy. For training and testing, the 110 or so patients in the discovery cohort were randomly divided in a 7:3 ratio. The study also compared thyroid tissue and blood T-cell repertoires from roughly six Graves' hyperthyroidism patients. After sampling, hyperthyroidism patients received methimazole starting at 30 mg daily, and ophthalmopathy patients received high-dose intravenous methylprednisolone. The libraries were constructed in a second round of multiplex PCR and then size-selected and purified. Libraries were sequenced paired-end with 100 bp reads on an Illumina HiSeq2000. SOAPnuke was used to process the raw data, removing reads that contained adapters or uncalled bases, had a mean Phred below 15, or lacked an exact match to the constant primer or identifier. High-quality paired reads were merged using COPE v1.2.5, and each unique nucleotide sequence was defined as a clonotype. Clonotypes were aligned to IMGT TRBV, TRBD and TRBJ reference segments using MiTCR v1.1. Only V-J combinations with frequency above 0.0001, covering roughly 99% of repertoires, were analysed. The TCS score was defined as the ratio of F50 (clonal expansion) to E x V (chaos), calculated using BLOSUM62-based TCRdist between CDR3 peptides within each V-J. Welch's t-statistics and random forest reduced roughly 500 V-J features to 13, which were used in a naive Bayes classifier (R e1071). No statistical method was used to set the sample size in advance, and investigators knew the group allocation. According to the paper, TCR Vbeta CDR3 sequencing was carried out on approximately 140 peripheral blood samples, which came from 40 to 45 ophthalmopathy, roughly 75 hyperthyroidism and approximately 17 progressor patients.

The receptor chain draws on TRBV7-2 and TRBJ2-5, with 7 central nucleotides matching TRBD2. The clonotype was recovered from a man aged 25-40 years with Graves disease. Donor details come from another sample of the same person, matched by shared clones. The source material was peripheral blood mononuclear cells (PBMCs), sampled at new diagnosis, from a patient treated with antithyroid drugs. This receptor has the CDR3 CASTFFPLGAGASETQYF. The nucleotides read TGTGCCAGCACCTTTTTTCCCCTCGGGGCGGGAGCATCGGAGACCCAGTACTTC.